These 7 T cell receptor beta chains came from one sample sequenced in a study of beta chain features in type 1 diabetes. Study observations and caveats: TCRB CDR3s were moderately but significantly shorter in Type 1 diabetes patients in all four CD4+ subsets.

As every portion of the isolated RNA was reverse transcribed, the sequencing read expressed TCRB transcripts. Generated by immunoSEQ multiplex PCR, the TCRdb table keeps only in-frame clones and is missing some. The sample contains approximately 43,000 clones, 60% to 75% of which appear only once. Antigens for these TCRs are unknown. Sequencing input: Tregs from blood. The receptors shown here come from a man between 25 and 39 years old with type 1 diabetes. Some clones in this sample may be carry-over from other donors' samples.

This clone was detected only a few times. This rearrangement joins TRBV29-1 to TRBJ2-3, with D tentatively TRBD2 (6 bases). V was shortened by 4 bases and J by 2 bases, with 16 bases between the two germline ends. Per the germline V gene, CDR1 is SQVTM and CDR2 is ANQGSEA. This CDR3 has 15 amino acids. The CDR3 DNA is TGCAGCGTTGCGGGGACTCGTCAGAACACAGATACGCAGTATTTT. It specifies CSVAGTRQNTDTQYF.

The V and J genes are TRBV18 and TRBJ1-2, with 7 bases lining up with TRBD1. The V gene end was trimmed by 1 base and the J gene end by 8 bases; junction bases not matched to a gene: 4. The CDR3 consists of 13 residues. Germline V gene sequence: CDR1 KGHSH, CDR2 LQKENI. This chain's CDR3 is CASSPQGAEGYTF. The CDR3 region has the DNA TGTGCCAGCTCACCACAGGGGGCAGAAGGCTACACCTTC.

This chain links TRBV6-5 with TRBJ2-3, with TRBD2 matching over 7 bases. V dropped 8 bases and J dropped 9; count of bases not matched to a gene: 8. The germline V gene has CDR1 MNHEY and CDR2 SVGAGI. The CDR3 has 12 amino acids. CDR3 coding DNA: TGTGCCAGCGGGACTACAATTGAAACGCAGTATTTT. Protein sequence: CASGTTIETQYF.

The rearrangement links TRBV5-1 to TRBJ1-1, with a tentative D call TRBD1 (5 bases). Trimming removed 5 bases at V and 0 bases at J, with 8 bases between. Germline V gene lookup returns CDR1 SGHRS and CDR2 YFSETQ. The CDR3 contains 13 residues. CDR3 coding DNA: TGCGCCAGCAGACGACAGCTGAACACTGAAGCTTTCTTT. The encoded protein is CASRRQLNTEAFF.

The chain employs TRBV5-4 and TRBJ2-2; the match to TRBD1 covers 7 bases. This CDR3 has 14 amino acids. Germline loops: CDR1 SGHNT, CDR2 YYREEE (reference sequence). Trimming at V came to 4 bases and at J to 3 bases, leaving 3 bases not matched to a gene. The CDR3 coding sequence is TGTGCCAGCAGCCAAGGGGGCGACACCGGGGAGCTGTTTTTT. The encoded protein is CASSQGGDTGELFF.

CDR3 amino acids: CASSQQGDYGYTF. CDR3 coding DNA: TGCGCCAGCAGCCAACAGGGTGACTATGGCTACACCTTC. The V call is TRBV5-1, the J call TRBJ1-2; D perhaps matches TRBD1 (6 bases). V was cut by 4 bases and J by 3 bases, with 10 bases left in between. Per germline, CDR1 SGHRS and CDR2 YFSETQ. The CDR3 contains 13 residues.

In the case of this clone: The sample contains more than one DNA sequence encoding this CDR3. The chain recombines TRBV18 with TRBJ2-3; the D gene is possibly TRBD2 (5 bases). The ends were cut back, 3 bases at V and 6 bases at J, with 10 bases in the middle. CDR1 and CDR2 (germline): KGHSH, LQKENI. This CDR3 has 13 residues. CDR3 sequence reads: CASSPGLSDTQYF. The CDR3 nucleotides read TGTGCCAGCTCACCCGGACTGTCGGATACGCAGTATTTT.